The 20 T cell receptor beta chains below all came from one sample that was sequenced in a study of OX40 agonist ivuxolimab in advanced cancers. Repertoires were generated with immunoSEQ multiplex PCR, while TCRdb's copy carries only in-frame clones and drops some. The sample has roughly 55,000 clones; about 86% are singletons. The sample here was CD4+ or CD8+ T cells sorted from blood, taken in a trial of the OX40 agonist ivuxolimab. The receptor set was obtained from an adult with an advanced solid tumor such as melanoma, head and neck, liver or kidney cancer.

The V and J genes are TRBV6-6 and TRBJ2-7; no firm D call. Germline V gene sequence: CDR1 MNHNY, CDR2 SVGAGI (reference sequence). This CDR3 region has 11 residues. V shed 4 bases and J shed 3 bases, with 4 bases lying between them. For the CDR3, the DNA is TGTGCCAGCAGTTCCTACTACGAGCAGTACTTC. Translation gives CASSSYYEQYF.

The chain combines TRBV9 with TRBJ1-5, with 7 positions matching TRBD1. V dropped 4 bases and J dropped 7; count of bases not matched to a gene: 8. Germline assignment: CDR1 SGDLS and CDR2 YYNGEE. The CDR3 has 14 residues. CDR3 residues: CASSRGRGGQPQHF. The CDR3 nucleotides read TGTGCCAGCAGCCGCGGCAGGGGGGGCCAGCCCCAGCATTTT. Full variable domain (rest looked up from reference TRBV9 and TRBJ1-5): DSGVTQTPKHLITATGQRVTLRCSPRSGDLSVYWYQQSLDQGLQFLIQYYNGEERAKGNILERFSAQQFPDLHSELNLSSLELGDSALYFCASSRGRGGQPQHFGDGTRLSIL.

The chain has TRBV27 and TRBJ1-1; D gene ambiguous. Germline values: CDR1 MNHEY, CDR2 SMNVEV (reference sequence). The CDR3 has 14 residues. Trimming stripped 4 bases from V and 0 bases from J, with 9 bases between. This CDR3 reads CASSSGPLNTEAFF. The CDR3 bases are TGTGCCAGCAGTTCGGGTCCCTTGAACACTGAAGCTTTCTTT.

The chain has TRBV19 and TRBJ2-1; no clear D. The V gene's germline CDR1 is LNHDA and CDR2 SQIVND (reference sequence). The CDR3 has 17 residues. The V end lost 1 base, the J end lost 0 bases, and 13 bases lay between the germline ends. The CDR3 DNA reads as TGTGCCAGTAGTATAGTAGCAGGACCAAGCTCCTACAATGAGCAGTTCTTC. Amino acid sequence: CASSIVAGPSSYNEQFF.

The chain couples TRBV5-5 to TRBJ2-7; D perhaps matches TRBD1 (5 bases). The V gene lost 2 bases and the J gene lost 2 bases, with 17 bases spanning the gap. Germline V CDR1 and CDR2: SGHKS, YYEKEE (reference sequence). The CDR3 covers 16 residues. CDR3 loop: CASSLETPWGAYEQYF. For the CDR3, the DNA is TGTGCCAGCAGCTTAGAGACCCCCTGGGGCGCCTACGAGCAGTACTTC.

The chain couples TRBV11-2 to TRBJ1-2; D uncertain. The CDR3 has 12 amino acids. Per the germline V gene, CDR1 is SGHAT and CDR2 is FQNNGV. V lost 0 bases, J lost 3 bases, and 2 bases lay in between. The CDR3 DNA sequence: TGTGCCAGCAGCTTAGATCACTATGGCTACACCTTC. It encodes CASSLDHYGYTF.

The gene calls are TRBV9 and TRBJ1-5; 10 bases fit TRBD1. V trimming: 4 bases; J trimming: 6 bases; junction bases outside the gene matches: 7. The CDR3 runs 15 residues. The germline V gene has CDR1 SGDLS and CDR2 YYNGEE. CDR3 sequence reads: CASSTGTGVIQPQHF. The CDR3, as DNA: TGTGCCAGCAGCACGGGGACAGGGGTGATTCAGCCCCAGCATTTT.

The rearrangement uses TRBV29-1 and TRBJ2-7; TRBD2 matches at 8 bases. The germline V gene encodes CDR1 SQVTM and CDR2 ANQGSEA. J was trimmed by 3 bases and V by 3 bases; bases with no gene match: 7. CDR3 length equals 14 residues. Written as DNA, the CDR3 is TGCAGCGTTGAGGGGCGGGGGGCCAGCTACGAGCAGTACTTC. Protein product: CSVEGRGASYEQYF.

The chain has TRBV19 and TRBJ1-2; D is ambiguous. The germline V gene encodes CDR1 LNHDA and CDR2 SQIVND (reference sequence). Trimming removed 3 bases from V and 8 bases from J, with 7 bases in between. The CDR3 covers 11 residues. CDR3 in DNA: TGTGCCAGTAGTATCGCGGGGGGCTACACCTTC. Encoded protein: CASSIAGGYTF.

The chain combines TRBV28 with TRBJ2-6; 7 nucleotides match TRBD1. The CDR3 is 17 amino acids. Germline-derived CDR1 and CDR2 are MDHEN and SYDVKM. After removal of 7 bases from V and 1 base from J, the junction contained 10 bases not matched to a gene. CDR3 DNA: TGTGCCAGCACCACCGACAGGGAATTATCTGGGGCCAACGTCCTGACTTTC. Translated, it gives CASTTDRELSGANVLTF.

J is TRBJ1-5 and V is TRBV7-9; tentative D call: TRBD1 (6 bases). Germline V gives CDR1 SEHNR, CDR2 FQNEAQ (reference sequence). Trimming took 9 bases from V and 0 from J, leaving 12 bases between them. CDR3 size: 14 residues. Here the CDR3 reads CARVQGDSNQPQHF. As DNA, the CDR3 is TGTGCCAGGGTACAGGGAGATAGCAATCAGCCCCAGCATTTT.

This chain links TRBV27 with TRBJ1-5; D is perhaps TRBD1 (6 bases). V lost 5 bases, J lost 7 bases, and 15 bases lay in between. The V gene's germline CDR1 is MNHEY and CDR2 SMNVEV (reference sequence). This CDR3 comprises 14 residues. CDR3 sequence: CASSPGGAGQPQHF. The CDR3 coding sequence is TGTGCCAGCAGTCCCGGGGGCGCGGGGCAGCCCCAGCATTTT.

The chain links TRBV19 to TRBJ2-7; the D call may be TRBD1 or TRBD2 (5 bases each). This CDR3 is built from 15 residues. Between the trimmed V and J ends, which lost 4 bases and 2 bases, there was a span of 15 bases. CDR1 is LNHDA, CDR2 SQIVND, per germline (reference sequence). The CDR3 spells CASSTNVGVTYEQYF. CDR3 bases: TGTGCCAGTAGTACCAATGTGGGGGTTACCTACGAGCAGTACTTC. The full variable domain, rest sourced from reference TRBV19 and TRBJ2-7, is DGGITQSPKYLFRKEGQNVTLSCEQNLNHDAMYWYRQDPGQGLRLIYYSQIVNDFQKGDIAEGYSVSREKKESFPLTVTSAQKNPTAFYLCASSTNVGVTYEQYFGPGTRLTVT.

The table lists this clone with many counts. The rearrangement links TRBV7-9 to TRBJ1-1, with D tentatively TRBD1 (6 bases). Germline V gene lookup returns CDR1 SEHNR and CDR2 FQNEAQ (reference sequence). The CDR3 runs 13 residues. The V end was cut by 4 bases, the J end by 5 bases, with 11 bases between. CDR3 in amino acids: CASSSQGQTEAFF. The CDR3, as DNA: TGTGCCAGCAGCTCCCAGGGGCAAACTGAAGCTTTCTTT.

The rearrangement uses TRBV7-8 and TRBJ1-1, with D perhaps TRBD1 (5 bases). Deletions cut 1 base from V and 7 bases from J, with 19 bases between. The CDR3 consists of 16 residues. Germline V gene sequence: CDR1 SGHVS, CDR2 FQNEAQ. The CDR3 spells CASSLGAGGGPVEAFF. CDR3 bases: TGTGCCAGCAGCTTAGGGGCCGGGGGTGGCCCAGTTGAAGCTTTCTTT.

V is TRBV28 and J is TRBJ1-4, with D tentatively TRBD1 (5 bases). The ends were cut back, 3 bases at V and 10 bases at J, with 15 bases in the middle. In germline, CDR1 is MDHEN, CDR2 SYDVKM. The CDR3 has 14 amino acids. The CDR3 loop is CASSLGLLGGKLFF. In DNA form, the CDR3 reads TGTGCCAGCAGTTTGGGTCTTCTCGGGGGAAAACTGTTTTTT. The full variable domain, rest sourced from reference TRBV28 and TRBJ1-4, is DVKVTQSSRYLVKRTGEKVFLECVQDMDHENMFWYRQDPGLGLRLIYFSYDVKMKEKGDIPEGYSVSREKKERFSLILESASTNQTSMYLCASSLGLLGGKLFFGSGTQLSVL.

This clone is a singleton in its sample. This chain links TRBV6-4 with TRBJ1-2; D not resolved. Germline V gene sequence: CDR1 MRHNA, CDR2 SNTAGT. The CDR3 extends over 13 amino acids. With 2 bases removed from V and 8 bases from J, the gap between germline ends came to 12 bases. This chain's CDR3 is CASSDARWIGYTF. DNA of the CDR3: TGTGCCAGCAGTGACGCTCGATGGATCGGCTACACCTTC.

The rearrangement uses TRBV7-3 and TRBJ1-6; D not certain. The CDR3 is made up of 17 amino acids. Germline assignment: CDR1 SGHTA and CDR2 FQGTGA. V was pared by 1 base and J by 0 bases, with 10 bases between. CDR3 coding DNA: TGTGCCAGCAGCTTAATGGCAGCGAGCTCCTATAATTCACCCCTCCACTTT. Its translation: CASSLMAASSYNSPLHF.

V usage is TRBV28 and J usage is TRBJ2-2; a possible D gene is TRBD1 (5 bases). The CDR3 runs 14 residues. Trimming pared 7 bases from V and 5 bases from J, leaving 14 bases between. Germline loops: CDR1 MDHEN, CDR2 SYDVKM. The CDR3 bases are TGTGCCAGCACCTCCTTGCCAGGGACCGGGGAGCTGTTTTTT. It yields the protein CASTSLPGTGELFF.

CDR3 in DNA: TGTGCCAGCAGTGTAGGGGCGGATGGCTACACCTTC. It specifies CASSVGADGYTF. The chain couples TRBV2 to TRBJ1-2; D is perhaps TRBD1 (5 bases). The CDR3 loop spans 12 amino acids. V was shortened by 4 bases and J by 6 bases, with 9 bases between the two germline ends. Germline CDR1 SNHLY, CDR2 FYNNEI.